This entry is about one TCR beta chain. Its antigen is not known. This sample stems from a study of Graves' ophthalmopathy and Graves' hyperthyroidism. Study information: Samples of peripheral blood were obtained at initial diagnosis, prior to treatment of any kind.

From RNA, the CDR3 regions of TCR beta chains were amplified and sequenced. A first-round RT-PCR used HTBI primers, followed by a second-round multiplex PCR. TCRdb independently ran MiXCR on the multiplex PCR reads; one entry per CDR3 protein. The sample holds some 250,000 distinct CDR3 sequences, around 50% seen once. Points from the study as a whole: The model forecast ophthalmopathy progression, reaching about 70% sensitivity and less than 75% specificity.

In donors with ophthalmopathy, activity was moderate-to-severe, with CAS ≥3, NOSPECS ≥4 and duration under 3 months. Sample: peripheral blood. This sequence was found in an adult man with Graves' ophthalmopathy.

The CDR3 protein is CASSEIRVRDRDNEKLFF. The CDR3 DNA reads as TGTGCCAGCAGTGAGATTAGGGTCCGGGACAGGGATAATGAAAAACTGTTTTTT. This chain connects TRBV25-1 to TRBJ1-4, with TRBD1 identical over 9 bases. V shed 3 bases and J 4 bases; nucleotides not matched to a gene: 12. This CDR3 contains 18 residues. Germline-derived CDR1 and CDR2 are MGHDK and SYGVNS.